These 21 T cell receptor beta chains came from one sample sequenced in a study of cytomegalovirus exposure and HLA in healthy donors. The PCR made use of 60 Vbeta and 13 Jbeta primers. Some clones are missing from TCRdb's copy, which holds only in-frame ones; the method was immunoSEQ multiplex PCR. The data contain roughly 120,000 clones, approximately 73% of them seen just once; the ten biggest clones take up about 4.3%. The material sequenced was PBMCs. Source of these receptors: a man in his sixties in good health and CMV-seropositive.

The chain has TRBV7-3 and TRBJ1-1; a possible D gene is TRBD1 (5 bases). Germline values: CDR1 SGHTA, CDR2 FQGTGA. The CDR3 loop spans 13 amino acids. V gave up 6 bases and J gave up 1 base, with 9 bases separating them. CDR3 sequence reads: CASSWTKNTEAFF. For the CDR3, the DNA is TGTGCCAGCAGTTGGACAAAGAACACTGAAGCTTTCTTT.

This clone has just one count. The CDR3 sequence: CASSVRDRRSVDYGYTF. DNA of the CDR3: TGTGCCAGCAGCGTAAGAGACAGGAGGAGTGTCGACTATGGCTACACCTTC. The chain recombines TRBV9 with TRBJ1-2; possible D gene TRBD1, 6 bases. The length of the CDR3 is 17 residues. The ends were cut back, 1 base at V and 3 bases at J, with 19 bases in the middle. The V gene's germline CDR1 is SGDLS and CDR2 YYNGEE.

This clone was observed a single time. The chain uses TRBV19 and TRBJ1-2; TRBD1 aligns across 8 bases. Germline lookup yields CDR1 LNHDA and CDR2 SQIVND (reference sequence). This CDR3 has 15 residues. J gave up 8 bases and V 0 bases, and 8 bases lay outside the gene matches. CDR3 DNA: TGTGCCAGTAGTATAGATCGGGACAGGCGATGGGGCTACACCTTC. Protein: CASSIDRDRRWGYTF.

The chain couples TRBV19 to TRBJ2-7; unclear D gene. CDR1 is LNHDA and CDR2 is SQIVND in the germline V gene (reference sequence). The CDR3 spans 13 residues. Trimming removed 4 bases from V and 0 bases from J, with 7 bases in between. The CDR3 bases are TGTGCCAGTAGTAACCCACTCTCCTACGAGCAGTACTTC. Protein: CASSNPLSYEQYF.

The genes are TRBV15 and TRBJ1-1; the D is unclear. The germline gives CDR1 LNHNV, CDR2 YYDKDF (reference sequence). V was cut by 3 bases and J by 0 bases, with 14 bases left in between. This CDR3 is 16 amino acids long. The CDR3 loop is CATSSAKSPLNTEAFF. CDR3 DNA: TGTGCCACCAGCAGTGCGAAATCCCCTTTGAACACTGAAGCTTTCTTT.

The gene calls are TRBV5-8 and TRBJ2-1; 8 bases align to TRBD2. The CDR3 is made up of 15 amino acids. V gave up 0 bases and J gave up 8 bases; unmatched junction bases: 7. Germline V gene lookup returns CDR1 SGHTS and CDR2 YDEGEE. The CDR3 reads CASSLGLAWGHEQFF. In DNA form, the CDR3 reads TGTGCCAGCAGCTTGGGACTAGCGTGGGGCCATGAGCAGTTCTTC.

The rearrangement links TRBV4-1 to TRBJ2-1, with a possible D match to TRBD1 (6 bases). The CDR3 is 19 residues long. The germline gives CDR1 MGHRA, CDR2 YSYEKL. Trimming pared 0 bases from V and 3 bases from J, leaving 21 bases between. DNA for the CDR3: TGCGCCAGCAGCCAAGAGGGGGACACTTTATTGGGGCTCTACAATGAGCAGTTCTTC. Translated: CASSQEGDTLLGLYNEQFF.

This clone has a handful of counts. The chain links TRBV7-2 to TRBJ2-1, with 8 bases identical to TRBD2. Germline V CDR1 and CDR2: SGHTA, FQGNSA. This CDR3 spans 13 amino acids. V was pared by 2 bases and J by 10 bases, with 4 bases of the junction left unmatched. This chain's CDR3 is CASSLRGLGEQFF. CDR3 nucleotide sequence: TGTGCCAGCAGCTTACGGGGACTAGGAGAGCAGTTCTTC.

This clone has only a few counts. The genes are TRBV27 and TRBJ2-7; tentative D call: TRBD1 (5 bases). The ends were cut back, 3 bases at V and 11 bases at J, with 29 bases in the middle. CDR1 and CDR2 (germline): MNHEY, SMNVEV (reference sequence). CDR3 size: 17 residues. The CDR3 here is CASSFSSPTGGILREYF. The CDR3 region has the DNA TGTGCCAGCAGTTTCTCCTCTCCCACAGGTGGGATTCTACGAGAGTACTTC.

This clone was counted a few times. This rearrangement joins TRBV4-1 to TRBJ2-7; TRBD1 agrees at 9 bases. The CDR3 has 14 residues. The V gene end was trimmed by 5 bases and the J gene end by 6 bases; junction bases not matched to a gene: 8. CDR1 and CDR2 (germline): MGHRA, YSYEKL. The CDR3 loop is CASSSPGTGFEQYF. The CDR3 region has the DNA TGCGCCAGCAGCTCCCCCGGGACAGGGTTCGAGCAGTACTTC.

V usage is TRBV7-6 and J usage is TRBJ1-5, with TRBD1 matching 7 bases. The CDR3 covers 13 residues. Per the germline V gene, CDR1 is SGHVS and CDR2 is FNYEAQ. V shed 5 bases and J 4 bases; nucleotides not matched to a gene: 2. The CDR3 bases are TGTGCCAGCAGCAGGGGGCCAAATCAGCCCCAGCATTTT. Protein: CASSRGPNQPQHF.

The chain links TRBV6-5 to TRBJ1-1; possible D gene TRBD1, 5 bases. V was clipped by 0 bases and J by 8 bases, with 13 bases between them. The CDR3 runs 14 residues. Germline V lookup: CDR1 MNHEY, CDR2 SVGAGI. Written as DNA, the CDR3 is TGTGCCAGCAGTTACTCGAGGAGGGACCCCGAAGCTTTCTTT. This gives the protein CASSYSRRDPEAFF.

The CDR3 spells CASSQLSTGTYEQYF. The CDR3 nucleotides read TGTGCCAGTAGTCAGCTTTCAACCGGGACCTACGAGCAGTACTTC. The rearrangement links TRBV19 to TRBJ2-7, with a possible D match to TRBD2 (5 bases). Looked up from germline, CDR1 is LNHDA and CDR2 is SQIVND (reference sequence). The CDR3 loop spans 15 amino acids. V shed 5 bases and J shed 2 bases, with 16 bases lying between them.

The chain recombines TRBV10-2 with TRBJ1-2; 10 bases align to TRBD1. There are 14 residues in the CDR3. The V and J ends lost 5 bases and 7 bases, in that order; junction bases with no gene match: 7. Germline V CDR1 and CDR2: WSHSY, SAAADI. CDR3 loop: CASSPGTGVGGYTF. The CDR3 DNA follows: TGCGCCAGCAGTCCCGGGACAGGGGTTGGTGGCTACACCTTC.

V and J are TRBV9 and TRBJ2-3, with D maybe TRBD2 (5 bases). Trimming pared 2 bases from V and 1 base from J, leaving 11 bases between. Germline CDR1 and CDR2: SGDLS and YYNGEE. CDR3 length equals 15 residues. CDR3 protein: CASSVSGFGTDTQYF. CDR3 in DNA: TGTGCCAGCAGCGTCTCGGGATTTGGCACAGATACGCAGTATTTT.

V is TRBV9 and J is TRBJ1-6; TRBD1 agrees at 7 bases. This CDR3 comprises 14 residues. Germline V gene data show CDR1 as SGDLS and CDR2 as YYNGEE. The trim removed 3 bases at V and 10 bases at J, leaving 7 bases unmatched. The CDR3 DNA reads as TGTGCCAGCAGCGAACGGGACAGTTACTCACCCCTCCACTTT. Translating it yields CASSERDSYSPLHF.

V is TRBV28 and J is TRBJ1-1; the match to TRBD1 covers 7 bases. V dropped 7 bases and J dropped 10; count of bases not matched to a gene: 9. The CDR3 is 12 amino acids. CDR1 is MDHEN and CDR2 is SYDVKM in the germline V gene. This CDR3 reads CASTPGGIGAFF. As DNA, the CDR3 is TGTGCCAGCACCCCAGGGGGGATTGGAGCTTTCTTT.

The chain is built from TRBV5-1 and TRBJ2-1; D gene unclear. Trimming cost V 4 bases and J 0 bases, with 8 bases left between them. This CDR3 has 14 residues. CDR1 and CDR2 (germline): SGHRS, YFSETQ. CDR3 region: CASSVMSSYNEQFF. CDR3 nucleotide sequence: TGCGCCAGCAGCGTAATGAGCTCCTACAATGAGCAGTTCTTC.

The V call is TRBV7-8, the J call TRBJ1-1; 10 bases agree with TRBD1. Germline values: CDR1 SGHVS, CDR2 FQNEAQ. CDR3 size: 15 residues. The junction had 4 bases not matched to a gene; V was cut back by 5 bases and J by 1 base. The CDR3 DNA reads TGTGCCAGCAGCGGTCGGACAGGGGGGAACACTGAAGCTTTCTTT. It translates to CASSGRTGGNTEAFF.

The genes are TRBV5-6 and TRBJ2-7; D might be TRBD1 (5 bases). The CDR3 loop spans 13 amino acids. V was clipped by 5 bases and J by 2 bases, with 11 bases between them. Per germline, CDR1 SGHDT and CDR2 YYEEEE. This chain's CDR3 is CASRDDRTYEQYF. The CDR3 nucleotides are TGTGCCAGCAGGGACGACAGAACCTACGAGCAGTACTTC.

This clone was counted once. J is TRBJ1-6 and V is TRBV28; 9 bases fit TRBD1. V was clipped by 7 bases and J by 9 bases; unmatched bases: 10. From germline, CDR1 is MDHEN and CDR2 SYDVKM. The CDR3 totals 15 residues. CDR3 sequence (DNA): TGTGCCAGCACTTCGACAGGGGGGTATCTTTCACCCCTCCACTTT. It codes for CASTSTGGYLSPLHF.